A single sample is the source of the 21 T cell receptor beta chains below, sequenced in a study of early T cells in non-severe SARS-CoV-2 infection. TCRdb called the 5' RACE reads again in MiXCR, with one record for every CDR3 protein. The sample carries 65,000 to 95,000 distinct CDR3 sequences, about 16% recorded once. What was sequenced was whole blood. These receptors all come from an adult who was a healthcare worker with PCR-confirmed SARS-CoV-2 infection or an uninfected control (not recorded which).

This clonotype was counted ten times or more. The chain carries TRBV20-1 and TRBJ2-3, with 7 nucleotides matching TRBD2. V trimming: 7 bases; J trimming: 1 base; junction bases outside the gene matches: 8. The CDR3 covers 14 residues. Germline V gives CDR1 DFQATT, CDR2 SNEGSKA (reference sequence). CDR3 region: CSVNSGLGTDTQYF. CDR3 sequence (DNA): TGCAGTGTGAATAGCGGGCTGGGCACAGATACGCAGTATTTT.

Of note for this clonotype: A much larger clone differs from this one at a single base, so this may be a read error. This sequence joins TRBV6-1 and TRBJ2-2; D perhaps matches TRBD2 (5 bases). The germline V gene encodes CDR1 MNHNS and CDR2 SASEGT. The CDR3 consists of 16 residues. CDR3 DNA sequence: TGTGCCAGCAGTGAATACCAGCGGAGTAACACCGGGGTGCTGTTTTTT. It codes for CASSEYQRSNTGVLFF.

This clonotype was detected only a few times. No DNA is shown, since the ends of the CDR3 on it are uncertain; the CDR3 is the one TCRdb lists. The gene calls are TRBV21-1 and TRBJ1-4; TRBD1, the table's D call, lacks a check against the DNA. TRBV21-1 is deemed a pseudogene. The CDR3 extends over 18 residues, inclusive of both ends. CDR3 in amino acids: CASSKAPERDSGMKNCFF.

A note on this clonotype: Germline is not matched at one junction end, which may reflect a read error. The chain carries TRBV25-1 and TRBJ1-2; D uncertain. The CDR3 has 13 amino acids. The germline gives CDR1 MGHDK, CDR2 SYGVNS. CDR3 in amino acids: CASTASGGYGYTF. The CDR3 nucleotides are TGTGCTAGCACCGCATCAGGTGGATATGGCTACACCTTC.

This chain links TRBV20-1 with TRBJ2-5; D unresolved. Germline lookup yields CDR1 DFQATT and CDR2 SNEGSKA (reference sequence). The CDR3 covers 12 residues. The V and J ends lost 6 bases and 3 bases respectively, with 11 bases between them. The CDR3 here is CSAQLGEETQYF. The CDR3 DNA is TGCAGTGCCCAACTGGGCGAAGAGACCCAGTACTTC.

The genes are TRBV3-1 and TRBJ1-5, with 9 bases matching TRBD1. The CDR3 has 18 residues. CDR1 is LGHDT, CDR2 YNNKEL, per germline (reference sequence). J lost 1 base, V lost 1 base, and 8 bases had no gene match. The CDR3 coding sequence is TGTGCCAGCAGCCAAGGCACAGGGGGCATAGCGAGCAATCAGCCCCAGCATTTT. Amino acid sequence: CASSQGTGGIASNQPQHF.

This clonotype has just a few counts. The CDR3 region is CASSPKREAAGANVLTF. In nucleotides, the CDR3 is TGTGCCAGCAGCCCTAAGAGGGAGGCAGCTGGGGCCAACGTCCTGACTTTC. V usage is TRBV11-2 and J usage is TRBJ2-6; maybe TRBD2 (6 bases). V was pared by 5 bases and J by 2 bases, with 16 bases between. Germline-derived CDR1 and CDR2 are SGHAT and FQNNGV. This CDR3 region has 17 residues.

The V and J genes are TRBV27 and TRBJ1-1; D is possibly TRBD1 (5 bases). The V end lost 7 bases, the J end lost 4 bases, and 16 bases lay between the germline ends. This CDR3 contains 14 residues. The germline V gene encodes CDR1 MNHEY and CDR2 SMNVEV (reference sequence). Here the CDR3 DNA reads TGTGCCAGCAAGTGGGGGGGGTCGAGCACTGAAGCTTTCTTT. Its translation is CASKWGGSSTEAFF.

This clonotype was detected only a few times. V and J are TRBV11-2 and TRBJ2-1; TRBD2 agrees at 12 bases. Germline V gene sequence: CDR1 SGHAT, CDR2 FQNNGV. V lost 1 base and J lost 3; bases outside the gene matches: 13. The CDR3 loop spans 20 amino acids. CDR3 nucleotides: TGTGCCAGCAGCTTAGTTTTCTTCCCTAGCGGGGGGGCCGTCTACAATGAGCAGTTCTTC. Translating gives CASSLVFFPSGGAVYNEQFF.

The V gene is TRBV18, the J gene TRBJ2-7, with D possibly TRBD2 on 5 matching bases. V lost 0 bases to trimming and J lost 7 bases, with 10 bases between them. Germline-derived CDR1 and CDR2 are KGHSH and LQKENI. CDR3 length equals 13 residues. The CDR3 region is CASSPPVPGEQYF. Written as DNA, the CDR3 is TGTGCCAGCTCACCACCGGTCCCGGGAGAGCAGTACTTC.

The gene calls are TRBV9 and TRBJ2-5, with D perhaps matching TRBD2 (5 bases). V gave up 0 bases and J gave up 5 bases, with 14 bases separating them. There are 15 residues in the CDR3. CDR1 SGDLS and CDR2 YYNGEE come from the germline V gene. CDR3 amino acids: CASSVEWTPLETQYF. The CDR3 nucleotides are TGTGCCAGCAGCGTAGAGTGGACTCCACTGGAGACCCAGTACTTC.

As regards this clonotype: This may come from a read error, since a much larger clone is one base off. V usage is TRBV4-1 and J usage is TRBJ1-4, with 9 bases that match TRBD1. The CDR3 spans 15 residues. Germline V CDR1 and CDR2: MGHRA, YSYEKL. CDR3 DNA sequence: TGCGCCAGCAGGTCCGGGGACAGGGAAGATGAAAAACAGTTTTTT. It codes for CASRSGDREDEKQFF.

This clonotype turned up a few times. V is TRBV18 and J is TRBJ2-2, with a tentative D call TRBD2 (5 bases). The germline CDR1 and CDR2 sequences are KGHSH and LQKENI. The CDR3 has 17 residues. The V gene lost 2 bases and the J gene lost 4 bases, with 17 bases spanning the gap. This chain's CDR3 is CASSPRLALRGTGELFF. The CDR3 DNA follows: TGTGCCAGCTCACCAAGGCTAGCCCTACGAGGCACCGGGGAGCTGTTTTTT.

This clonotype was observed a few times. The DNA of the CDR3 is TGTGCCAGCAGCCATCAGGCGGGGGGCAGGCCGGGTATCGATGAGCAGTTCTTC. Protein sequence: CASSHQAGGRPGIDEQFF. The chain carries TRBV7-9 and TRBJ2-1, with TRBD2 identical over 8 bases. Looked up from germline, CDR1 is SEHNR and CDR2 is FQNEAQ (reference sequence). The CDR3 has 18 residues. V lost 5 bases, J lost 8 bases, and 20 bases stayed unmatched.

This clonotype has a count of ten or more. The chain joins TRBV21-1 to TRBJ2-7. TRBV21-1 is a documented pseudogene. The CDR3 runs 10 residues. The CDR3 DNA sequence: TGTGCCAGCAGCAGACGGGAGCAGTACTTC. Amino acids: CASSRREQYF.

Comments on this clonotype: Germline is not matched at one junction end, which may reflect a read error. This CDR3 is CASSRPLGGECRF. In DNA, the CDR3 is TGTGCCAGCTCGCGACCACTGGGCGGGGAATGTAGATTT. The chain combines TRBV18 with TRBJ2-3; tentative D call: TRBD2 (6 bases). The germline gives CDR1 KGHSH, CDR2 LQKENI. The CDR3 consists of 13 residues.

J is TRBJ2-2 and V is TRBV20-1, with 9 bases lining up with TRBD1. This CDR3 comprises 14 residues. After removal of 5 bases from V and 4 bases from J, the junction contained 5 bases not matched to a gene. Per germline, CDR1 DFQATT and CDR2 SNEGSKA (reference sequence). CDR3 DNA sequence: TGCAGTGCTTGGACAGGGGCGAGCACCGGGGAGCTGTTTTTT. Amino acid sequence: CSAWTGASTGELFF.

This clonotype has more than one count but fewer than ten. The chain recombines TRBV3-1 with TRBJ1-2, with a weak D call TRBD1 (5 bases). CDR1 is LGHDT, CDR2 YNNKEL, per germline (reference sequence). Trimming removed 1 base from V and 3 bases from J, with 9 bases in between. The CDR3 runs to 14 residues. The CDR3 protein is CASSQAGKDYGYTF. The CDR3 DNA reads as TGTGCCAGCAGCCAAGCAGGGAAGGACTATGGCTACACCTTC.

V and J are TRBV7-2 and TRBJ1-5; perhaps TRBD1 as D (6 bases). The CDR3 totals 14 residues. V gave up 5 bases and J gave up 4 bases, with 12 bases separating them. Germline V gene sequence: CDR1 SGHTA, CDR2 FQGNSA. The CDR3 loop reads CASSPVRGNQPQHF. The CDR3 coding sequence is TGTGCCAGCAGCCCTGTCAGGGGAAATCAGCCCCAGCATTTT. The full variable domain, in which reference TRBV7-2 and TRBJ1-5 provide the parts outside the CDR3, is GAGVSQSPSNKVTEKGKDVELRCDPISGHTALYWYRQSLGQGLEFLIYFQGNSAPDKSGLPSDRFSAERTGGSVSTLTIQRTQQEDSAVYLCASSPVRGNQPQHFGDGTRLSIL.

There are many counts of this clonotype. The chain links TRBV19 to TRBJ2-1; TRBD2 is a possible D gene (6 bases). The CDR3 is 15 amino acids. CDR1 and CDR2 from the germline V gene are LNHDA and SQIVND (reference sequence). V was pared by 5 bases and J by 4 bases, with 15 bases between. Here the CDR3 reads CASSPRGSGYNEQFF. Here the CDR3 DNA reads TGTGCCAGTAGTCCCCGGGGTAGCGGATACAATGAGCAGTTCTTC.

This clonotype was counted between two and nine times. The V gene is TRBV27, the J gene TRBJ2-7, with TRBD1 matching over 9 bases. Germline V CDR1 and CDR2: MNHEY, SMNVEV (reference sequence). CDR3 size: 14 residues. Trimming took 6 bases from V and 4 from J; bases not matched to a gene: 7. This CDR3 reads CASSHRDRDYEQYF. The CDR3 DNA follows: TGTGCCAGCAGCCACCGGGACAGGGATTACGAGCAGTACTTC.